Listed below are T cell receptor beta chains from one sample, sequenced in a study of T-cell memory formation after mild COVID-19. TCRdb recomputed calls from the 5' RACE reads with MiXCR, one row per CDR3 protein. The top ten hold around 21% of the sample, which has 290,000 or so distinct CDR3 sequences, just under 20% seen once. Sequenced: PBMCs or a T cell subset sorted from them (not recorded which). The receptors were gathered from a man in his late teens or twenties who had mild COVID-19 (a few samples of this study predate the infection). Cell type and time point are not known. Each CDR3 is given with its conserved first and last residue. Each record gives: J gene, V gene, clone size, D gene, CDR3 DNA, CDR3 protein. The D gene is left open where the match is weak. Where a row states a size, it is once, few, many or the class of an expanded clone; other rows omit it.

TRBJ2-4 TRBV7-2 few . TGTGCCAGCAGCTCGGCGAGCGGTGGCATTCAGTACTTC CASSSASGGIQYF
TRBJ1-2 TRBV4-1 few . TGCGCCAGCAGCCAAGAAGTCAGTGGACCCTATGGCTACACCTTC CASSQEVSGPYGYTF
TRBJ1-1 TRBV10-3 few . TGTGCCATGACCCAGGGGCTGGGGACTGAAGCTTTCTTT CAMTQGLGTEAFF
TRBJ2-5 TRBV12-3/TRBV12-4 . TRBD1 TGTGCCAGCAGTCGGGACAGGACCCAAGAGACCCAGTACTTC CASSRDRTQETQYF
TRBJ2-7 TRBV2 many . TGTGCCAGCAGTCCACTGCCGGGGGATGAGCAGTACTTC CASSPLPGDEQYF
TRBJ1-1 TRBV6-6 few . TGTGCCAGCAGTTCCCCCCAGGGGATGAGGACTGAAGCTTTCTTT CASSSPQGMRTEAFF
TRBJ2-1 TRBV6-2/TRBV6-3 few TRBD2 TGTGCCAGTACCAGGACTAGCGCGGGAAGTGAGCAGTTCTTC CASTRTSAGSEQFF
TRBJ2-1 TRBV27 few . TGTGCCAGCAGTCCCAAGAGGAAGGCGGGGTACAATGAGCAGTTCTTC CASSPKRKAGYNEQFF
TRBJ1-3 TRBV5-1 few . TGCGCCAGCAGCCCGACAGTAGGGTCTGGAAACACCATATATTTT CASSPTVGSGNTIYF
TRBJ2-2 TRBV4-3 . TRBD1 TGCGCCAGCAGCCTCTGGACAGGGAATTCCGGGGAGCTGTTTTTT CASSLWTGNSGELFF
TRBJ2-1 TRBV4-2 few TRBD2 TGTGCCAGCAGCCAAGGCCATAGCGGGGGCCCGTACAATGAGCAGTTCTTC CASSQGHSGGPYNEQFF
TRBJ1-2 TRBV6-5 few . TGTGCCAGCAGTTCCCGGTCCATTCCTGGCTACACCTTC CASSSRSIPGYTF
TRBJ2-3 TRBV6-2/TRBV6-3 . TRBD2 TGTGCCAGCCGGCGACTAGCGACAGATACGCAGTATTTT CASRRLATDTQYF
TRBJ1-6 TRBV18 many . TGTGCCAGCTCACCTCTCATAACAGGGAGCAATTCACCCCTCCACTTT CASSPLITGSNSPLHF
TRBJ2-2 TRBV5-1 . . TGCGCCAGCAGCTCCAGACAGGCGAACACCGGGGAGCTGTTTTTT CASSSRQANTGELFF
TRBJ2-1 TRBV6-1 . . TGTGCCAGCAGTCTCGGCAGGGATATCGGCGGCAATGAGCAGTTCTTC CASSLGRDIGGNEQFF
TRBJ1-2 TRBV5-1 few . TGCGCCAGCAGCATGACGGCTAACTATGGCTACACCTTC CASSMTANYGYTF
TRBJ2-2 TRBV4-3 few . TGCGCCAGCAGCCAAGATCTCATCGGAGGGGAGCTGTTTTTT CASSQDLIGGELFF
TRBJ1-2 TRBV12-3/TRBV12-4 many . TGTGCCAGCATCCAATACGTCTCAGGGGACTATGGCTACACCTTC CASIQYVSGDYGYTF
TRBJ2-3 TRBV11-3 few . TGTGCCAGCAGCTTTGGGGGGGGGCAAGGAGATACGCAGTATTTT CASSFGGGQGDTQYF
TRBJ2-3 TRBV29-1 few TRBD2 TGCAGCGTTGCCCCATTGGCGGGAGGAGATACGCAGTATTTT CSVAPLAGGDTQYF
TRBJ2-6 TRBV27 . . TGTGCCAGCAGTTTTGAGAAGACCCCAGAGGCCATGGGGGCCAACGTCCTGACTTTC CASSFEKTPEAMGANVLTF
TRBJ2-7 TRBV5-8 few TRBD1 TGTGCCAGCAGCTTATGGGACAGGGGGCCGAACGAGCAGTACTTC CASSLWDRGPNEQYF
TRBJ2-2 TRBV7-2 . . TGTGCCAGCAGCTTAGAGGGGACGGCCGGGGAGCTGTTTTTT CASSLEGTAGELFF
TRBJ2-3 TRBV25-1 . . TGTGCCAGCAGTGAATATACGGGGCCGGATACGCAGTATTTT CASSEYTGPDTQYF
TRBJ1-5 TRBV28 few . TGTGCCAGCAGTTTACGATTTTCCGGGACACTCGATCAGCCCCAGCATTTT CASSLRFSGTLDQPQHF
TRBJ2-7 TRBV4-1 . . TGCGCCAGCAGCCAAGATCGGTCGGGATACTACGAGCAGTACTTC CASSQDRSGYYEQYF
TRBJ2-2 TRBV20-1 . TRBD2 TGCAGTGCGAGGACTAGCGGGAACACCGGGGAGCTGTTTTTT CSARTSGNTGELFF
TRBJ1-1 TRBV21-1 . . TGTGCCAGCAGCAAAGCTATCGGACAGGGGGGGGCTGAAGCTTTCTTT CASSKAIGQGGAEAFF
TRBJ2-5 TRBV19 . . TGTGCCAGTAGTATAGGCAACTGGCAGGGAGGCCAAGAGACCCAGTACTTC CASSIGNWQGGQETQYF
TRBJ2-7 TRBV11-2 once TRBD2 TGTGCCAGCAGCCGGGGGGATAGGAAAACCGAGCAGTACTTC CASSRGDRKTEQYF
TRBJ2-1 TRBV5-6 . . TGTGCCAGCAGTTCAGGGCTGGGAGGTGAGCAGTTCTTC CASSSGLGGEQFF
TRBJ2-2 TRBV5-1 few . TGCGCCAGCAGCTCGGACTGGCTGAACACCGGGGAGCTGTTTTTT CASSSDWLNTGELFF
TRBJ2-2 TRBV20-1 . . TGCAGTGCAACTAGAGCGAACACCGGGGAGCTGTTTTTT CSATRANTGELFF
TRBJ1-1 TRBV6-2/TRBV6-3 . TRBD1 TGTGCCAGCAGTTTTTGGACAGGGAACACTGAAGCTTTCTTT CASSFWTGNTEAFF
TRBJ2-1 TRBV5-1 . TRBD2 TGCGCCAGCAGCTCTGGGACTAGCGGACCTCAACCCCAGTTCTTC CASSSGTSGPQPQFF
TRBJ2-3 TRBV12-3/TRBV12-4 few TRBD2 TGTGCCAGCAGTGTAGCGGGGCCACTGGCAGATACGCAGTATTTT CASSVAGPLADTQYF
TRBJ1-5 TRBV9 . . TGTGCCAGCAGCGTGTCCGGACTAGGGGGTGATCAGCCCCAGCATTTT CASSVSGLGGDQPQHF
TRBJ2-7 TRBV11-3 . . TGTGCCAGCAGTACACCGGGACCTAAAGGACACGAGCAGTACTTC CASSTPGPKGHEQYF
TRBJ2-2 TRBV7-9 few TRBD2 TGTGCCAGCAGCTTCGATCCGGGACTAGGTATCACCGGGGAGCTGTTTTTT CASSFDPGLGITGELFF
TRBJ2-3 TRBV7-2 few . TGTGCCAGCAGCCCGAGAAGGATCACAGATACGCAGTATTTT CASSPRRITDTQYF
TRBJ1-1 TRBV27 . TRBD1 TGTGCCAGCTGGGGACAGGGAGGAATGGCTGAAGCTTTCTTT CASWGQGGMAEAFF
TRBJ2-7 TRBV7-9 many . TGTGCCAGCAGCCAAGGGTCCTACGAGCAGTACTTC CASSQGSYEQYF
TRBJ1-1 TRBV9 many . TGTGCCAGCAGCCCCGGCCGGGGGGAGGCGGACACTGAAGCTTTCTTT CASSPGRGEADTEAFF
TRBJ2-3 TRBV18 . . TGTGCCAGCTCACCACTGAAGGACAGCACAGATACGCAGTATTTT CASSPLKDSTDTQYF